The sequence of this T cell receptor beta chain was determined in a study of T cells after yellow fever vaccination (dated by TCRdb to the late 2010s). For the study in its entirety: Libraries from fractions with low cell numbers were prepared with the SMART-Seq v4 Ultra Low Input RNA kit. Bulk TCR alpha and beta repertoires were sequenced longitudinally to track T-cell clones before and after primary and booster YFV17D yellow fever vaccination. The cohort comprised two healthy male donors, one aged 18 to 29 and one aged 30 to 40 years. Blood was collected at multiple timepoints before and after primary and secondary immunization, and bulk PBMC replicates and cell subsets were isolated. Study-level results and caveats: Because the study included only a couple of donors, the extent to which the findings can be generalized is limited. A small fraction of clonotypes appeared in both the CD4 and CD8 compartments, likely as a result of convergent recombination. FACS-sorted repertoires could contain abundant contaminating clonotypes from the bulk population, so computational filtering was required. After the booster, most clones that had expanded after primary vaccination were detected again (roughly 96% of CD4 and over 75% of CD8), suggesting broad maintenance of memory. Compared with the primary T-cell response, the secondary T-cell response was faster but weaker, reaching its peak on day 5 rather than on day 15.

In regard to this clonotype: The clone's antigen remains unknown. No qualities accompany the bases; no much larger clone lies one base away.

The treatment or condition label, read with the paper, signifies: live attenuated yellow fever vaccine strain. At each blood-draw timepoint, two biological replicates of bulk PBMCs were obtained. A standard Ficoll-Paque protocol was used to isolate PBMCs from peripheral blood. TriZol was used to extract RNA from bulk PBMCs, from CD4 and CD8 fractions, and from dextramer-positive and dextramer-negative fractions. CDR1 and CDR2 are drawn from the germline V gene: KGHDR, SFDVKD. V is cut by 9 bases and J by 5 bases, and the space between the germline ends is 19 bases. The CDR3 runs 15 amino acids, cysteine and phenylalanine included. Only CDR3 DNA remains: 45 bases, in frame from the first base. Synthesis of TCR cDNA relied on 5'RACE template switching, a step that introduced a universal primer site along with unique molecular identifiers. Priming of cDNA synthesis was performed from both the TCR alpha and TCR beta constant segments. Library amplification involved two PCR steps, and the second step added sample barcodes and sequencing adapters. Sequencing of libraries was done on Illumina HiSeq 2500 (2x100 bp) or NovaSeq (2x150 bp). Per the authors' processing: Demultiplexing of reads and collapsing into UMI consensus sequences were performed with MIGEC, and V(D)J alignment was carried out with MiXCR. Using edgeR on replicate PBMC samples, clonotypes were called vaccine-responding if FDR was below 0.01 and the log2 fold change was above 5 up to day 15. Each bulk clonotype received a CD4 or CD8 identity based on whether the sequenced CD4 or CD8 repertoire contained that clonotype at higher abundance. TCRdb redid the processing of the public reads, applying fastp at Q25 and MiXCR, and retained in-frame beta chains. Each CDR3 protein appears once, grouped with its most common genes and DNA. These V and J calls originate from TCRdb's pipeline instead of the authors' own analysis. In this sample the table shows about 360,000 distinct CDR3 sequences, over 5% of which occur a single time. The top ten constitute 15% of the sample.

The sequence derives from a man younger than 45 who received the YFV17D yellow fever vaccine. The chain is made from TRBV24-1 and TRBJ2-1; D gene: possibly TRBD1, on 7 matching bases. This material consisted of PBMCs, taken 5 days after the yellow fever booster vaccination. In nucleotide form, the sequence is TGTGCCACCGGCAGGGGGGCAGGCCATAACAATGAGCAGTTCTTC. Its protein reads: CATGRGAGHNNEQFF.